This paragraph reports one T cell receptor beta chain. The target antigen is unknown. Specified treatment: approximately nine-day PBMC culture with coronavirus spike peptide pools or control peptides (ViraFEST assay). When 10 days of culture had elapsed, CD4+ T cells were isolated by negative selection. This specimen comes from a study of vaccination and CD4 T cells after COVID-19. Study summary: Six males and four females constituted the convalescent cohort, two of whom were Hispanic. Participants got two doses of BNT162b2 or mRNA-1273 vaccine.

Oncomine TCR Beta short-read sequencing was applied to DNA from cultured CD4+ T cells. One entry per CDR3 protein results from TCRdb running MiXCR on the PCR reads. The sample includes around 19,000 distinct CDR3 sequences, roughly 50% seen only once; the top ten take around 16%. CDR1 is MNHEY, CDR2 SVGEGT, per germline. The CDR3 runs to 17 residues. V gave up 7 bases and J gave up 4 bases, with 23 bases separating them. What was sequenced was CD4+ T cells from blood, cultured in vitro. V and J are TRBV6-2 or TRBV6-3 and TRBJ1-3; D perhaps matches TRBD1 (5 bases). The TCR originated in a human donor who had recovered from COVID-19. Written as DNA, the CDR3 is TGTGCCAGCACCTATGGGAGACAGCGCCCGTGGGGAAACACCATATATTTT. Protein sequence: CASTYGRQRPWGNTIYF.